These 24 T cell receptor beta chains came from one sample sequenced in a study of blood T cell repertoires in COVID-19. Data came from immunoSEQ multiplex PCR; TCRdb stores just in-frame clones and leaves some out. Of some 83,000 clones listed, more than 85% are singletons. Input material: peripheral blood. These receptors were taken from a man aged 80 or over with active or convalescent COVID-19.

This clone has only one observation. The CDR3, as DNA: TGTGCCAGCAGGGGACTGCTCACAGATACGCAGTATTTT. It encodes CASRGLLTDTQYF. The chain combines TRBV12-3 or TRBV12-4 with TRBJ2-3, with D perhaps matching TRBD2 (6 bases). This CDR3 is 13 amino acids long. The germline V and J ends were trimmed by 6 bases and 2 bases, with 9 bases remaining between them.

CDR3 in DNA: TGTGCCAGCAGTATCACGGGGACAGGGCTTGGTTCCCTCCACTTT. This sequence encodes CASSITGTGLGSLHF. This sequence joins TRBV28 and TRBJ1-6; 9 bases match TRBD1. V lost 5 bases and J lost 14; bases outside the gene matches: 13. This CDR3 is built from 15 residues. Germline V CDR1 and CDR2: MDHEN, SYDVKM. The full variable domain, in which reference TRBV28 and TRBJ1-6 provide the parts outside the CDR3, is DVKVTQSSRYLVKRTGEKVFLECVQDMDHENMFWYRQDPGLGLRLIYFSYDVKMKEKGDIPEGYSVSREKKERFSLILESASTNQTSMYLCASSITGTGLGSLHFGNGTRLTVT.

The chain joins TRBV5-1 to TRBJ2-1, with 11 bases that match TRBD2. This CDR3 is built from 14 residues. The V gene's germline CDR1 is SGHRS and CDR2 YFSETQ. V lost 1 base, J lost 6 bases, and 0 bases stayed unmatched. The CDR3: CASSLTSGSNEQFF. Written as DNA, the CDR3 is TGCGCCAGCAGCTTGACTAGCGGGAGCAATGAGCAGTTCTTC.

The chain uses TRBV14 and TRBJ1-1; D call uncertain. There are 13 residues in the CDR3. The germline V gene has CDR1 SGHDN and CDR2 FVKESK. Trimming left V 4 bases short and J 1 base short, with 7 bases between. The CDR3 sequence is CASSRTGNTEAFF. The CDR3 coding sequence is TGTGCCAGCAGCCGCACGGGGAACACTGAAGCTTTCTTT.

The chain is built from TRBV18 and TRBJ1-2, with 9 bases fitting TRBD1. In germline, CDR1 is KGHSH, CDR2 LQKENI. The trim removed 3 bases at V and 6 bases at J, leaving 8 bases unmatched. This CDR3 is built from 15 residues. CDR3 residues: CASSPLDRGMDGYTF. CDR3 in DNA: TGTGCCAGCTCACCCCTGGACAGGGGTATGGATGGCTACACCTTC.

The chain has TRBV15 and TRBJ2-1, with D possibly matching TRBD2 (7 bases). This CDR3 contains 17 residues. From germline, CDR1 is LNHNV and CDR2 YYDKDF (reference sequence). Trimming cost V 5 bases and J 7 bases, with 24 bases left between them. Here the CDR3 DNA reads TGTGCCACCAGCCGTGGCACTGGAGGGGGGAGGGAGAATGAGCAGTTCTTC. It yields the protein CATSRGTGGGRENEQFF.

This rearrangement joins TRBV6-4 to TRBJ1-2; D gene ambiguous. V was cut by 0 bases and J by 2 bases, with 4 bases left in between. The CDR3 is made up of 13 amino acids. Germline V gene sequence: CDR1 MRHNA, CDR2 SNTAGT. CDR3 sequence (DNA): TGTGCCAGCAGTGACTCAATAAACTATGGCTACACCTTC. Translated, it gives CASSDSINYGYTF.

The gene calls are TRBV11-2 and TRBJ2-2, with 8 bases fitting TRBD2. The V gene end was trimmed by 5 bases and the J gene end by 2 bases; junction bases not matched to a gene: 4. CDR1 and CDR2 (germline): SGHAT, FQNNGV. The CDR3 totals 15 residues. CDR3 coding DNA: TGTGCCAGCAGCGGGTTAGCGGGAAACACCGGGGAGCTGTTTTTT. As protein: CASSGLAGNTGELFF.

The chain couples TRBV24-1 to TRBJ1-5; 7 positions agree with TRBD1. The CDR3 spans 14 residues. Germline V gene sequence: CDR1 KGHDR, CDR2 SFDVKD. V lost 5 bases, J lost 4 bases, and 4 bases stayed unmatched. Written as DNA, the CDR3 is TGTGCCACCAGTGTAAGGGACAGAAATCAGCCCCAGCATTTT. It is translated as CATSVRDRNQPQHF.

The J gene is TRBJ2-1, the V gene TRBV11-3; D gene ambiguous. Germline V gene sequence: CDR1 SGHNT, CDR2 YENEEA. The CDR3 sequence is 12 residues long. The V end was cut by 3 bases, the J end by 4 bases, with 4 bases between. CDR3 sequence (DNA): TGTGCCAGCAGCTTTCGGTACAATGAGCAGTTCTTC. Its protein product is CASSFRYNEQFF.

J is TRBJ1-6 and V is TRBV10-2, with 8 nucleotides matching TRBD1. CDR3 length: 17 residues. CDR1 and CDR2 (germline): WSHSY, SAAADI. The V and J ends lost 3 bases and 7 bases, in that order; junction bases with no gene match: 11. The CDR3 loop reads CASSDPSLTGANSPLHF. In nucleotides, the CDR3 is TGCGCCAGCAGTGACCCCTCCCTGACAGGGGCAAATTCACCCCTCCACTTT.

The chain carries TRBV18 and TRBJ2-7; D gene unclear. Trimming shortened V by 6 bases and J by 5 bases, and 14 bases separated the two germline ends. The CDR3 sequence is 13 residues long. Per the germline V gene, CDR1 is KGHSH and CDR2 is LQKENI. The CDR3 DNA sequence: TGTGCCAGCTCGTACAGTGGAATGGACGAGCAGTACGTC. This codes for CASSYSGMDEQYV.

The chain couples TRBV6-4 to TRBJ2-6, with D possibly matching TRBD2 (6 bases). Germline-derived CDR1 and CDR2 are MRHNA and SNTAGT. The CDR3 sequence is 15 residues long. Trimming stripped 3 bases from V and 4 bases from J, with 10 bases between. The chain's CDR3 is CASSESGAGANVLTF. CDR3 in DNA: TGTGCCAGCAGTGAGTCGGGAGCCGGGGCCAACGTCCTGACTTTC.

The chain joins TRBV7-3 to TRBJ1-1, with 8 bases identical to TRBD1. The V gene end was trimmed by 4 bases and the J gene end by 11 bases; junction bases not matched to a gene: 6. Germline CDR1 is SGHTA and CDR2 is FQGTGA. CDR3 length: 12 residues. CDR3: CASSSTTGAAFF. DNA of the CDR3: TGTGCCAGCAGCTCCACGACAGGGGCGGCTTTCTTT.

The chain combines TRBV11-2 with TRBJ1-5; D possibly corresponds to TRBD1 (5 bases). This CDR3 has 13 amino acids. The V end lost 3 bases, the J end lost 6 bases, and 9 bases lay between the germline ends. In germline, CDR1 is SGHAT, CDR2 FQNNGV. The DNA of the CDR3 is TGTGCCAGCAGCTTGGGGCTGACTCAGCCCCAGCATTTT. Translation gives CASSLGLTQPQHF.

This clone has more than one count but fewer than ten. This chain links TRBV6-5 with TRBJ1-6; possible D gene TRBD1, 5 bases. Trimming cost V 3 bases and J 7 bases, with 7 bases left between them. Germline loops: CDR1 MNHEY, CDR2 SVGAGI. The CDR3 contains 13 residues. The DNA for the CDR3 is TGTGCCAGCAGTTATGACAGAAATTCACCCCTCCACTTT. This sequence encodes CASSYDRNSPLHF.

The rearrangement links TRBV6-5 to TRBJ2-3, with a weak D call TRBD2 (6 bases). V lost 0 bases and J 7 bases, leaving 17 bases between the germline ends. From germline, CDR1 is MNHEY and CDR2 SVGAGI. The CDR3 has 16 residues. CDR3 DNA sequence: TGTGCCAGCAGTTACTCAGTCGGTGGGGGGAAAAATACGCAGTATTTT. Its protein product is CASSYSVGGGKNTQYF.

The gene calls are TRBV6-5 and TRBJ2-5; a weak D match, TRBD1 (6 bases). Per germline, CDR1 MNHEY and CDR2 SVGAGI. The CDR3 loop spans 16 amino acids. The ends were cut back, 3 bases at V and 5 bases at J, with 19 bases in the middle. The CDR3 region is CASSYRNTGSRETQYF. In DNA, the CDR3 is TGTGCCAGCAGTTATAGGAACACAGGGTCCCGCGAGACCCAGTACTTC.

This clone was found many times. The rearrangement links TRBV6-6 to TRBJ2-1; 8 nucleotides agree with TRBD1. V lost 5 bases to trimming and J lost 9 bases; unmatched junction nucleotides: 6. Germline CDR1 and CDR2: MNHNY and SVGAGI (reference sequence). The CDR3 has 13 residues. For the CDR3, the DNA is TGTGCCAGCAGTCGCGGACAGGGTAGTGAGCAGTTCTTC. Its protein product is CASSRGQGSEQFF.

The chain carries TRBV7-9 and TRBJ2-2, with D possibly TRBD1 on 6 matching bases. This CDR3 is 15 amino acids long. Per the germline V gene, CDR1 is SEHNR and CDR2 is FQNEAQ (reference sequence). V gave up 1 base and J gave up 4 bases, with 10 bases separating them. CDR3: CASSLVGQSTGELFF. In DNA form, the CDR3 reads TGTGCCAGCAGCTTAGTAGGACAGAGCACCGGGGAGCTGTTTTTT. Full variable domain (rest looked up from reference TRBV7-9 and TRBJ2-2): DTGVSQNPRHKITKRGQNVTFRCDPISEHNRLYWYRQTLGQGPEFLTYFQNEAQLEKSRLLSDRFSAERPKGSFSTLEIQRTEQGDSAMYLCASSLVGQSTGELFFGEGSRLTVL.

The chain employs TRBV5-6 and TRBJ1-2, with TRBD1 identical over 8 bases. Germline CDR1 SGHDT, CDR2 YYEEEE. V lost 1 base and J lost 5; bases outside the gene matches: 10. The CDR3 totals 16 residues. DNA of the CDR3: TGTGCCAGCAGCTTGCCCGGACAGGGAGGGATTTATGGCTACACCTTC. Protein product: CASSLPGQGGIYGYTF.

V is TRBV7-3 and J is TRBJ2-3; TRBD1 matches 8 bases. The V and J ends lost 2 bases and 5 bases, in that order; junction bases with no gene match: 12. This CDR3 has 17 residues. Per germline, CDR1 SGHTA and CDR2 FQGTGA. The CDR3 reads CASSLEAQGAVGDTQYF. CDR3 nucleotides: TGTGCCAGCAGCTTAGAGGCGCAGGGGGCAGTTGGAGATACGCAGTATTTT.

The count of this clone is one. The chain carries TRBV5-1 and TRBJ2-5; 7 bases agree with TRBD2. Trimming removed 5 bases from V and 1 base from J; junction bases left unmatched: 5. Germline CDR1 SGHRS, CDR2 YFSETQ. This CDR3 is built from 14 residues. CDR3 residues: CASRLADVQETQYF. In DNA form, the CDR3 reads TGCGCCAGCAGGCTAGCGGACGTCCAAGAGACCCAGTACTTC.

The V and J genes are TRBV5-1 and TRBJ1-2, with 7 bases lining up with TRBD1. The CDR3 is 14 amino acids. Per germline, CDR1 SGHRS and CDR2 YFSETQ. After removal of 6 bases from V and 0 bases from J, the junction contained 5 bases not matched to a gene. CDR3 DNA: TGCGCCAGCACCCCCGACAGGGCTAACTATGGCTACACCTTC. Translating gives CASTPDRANYGYTF.